This is a list of T cell receptor beta chains from one sample in a study of OX40 agonist ivuxolimab in advanced cancers. Clones were read by immunoSEQ multiplex PCR, and TCRdb kept only the in-frame ones, dropping some. Among about 94,000 clones listed, roughly 91% were seen once. The sample was CD4+ or CD8+ T cells sorted from blood, taken in a trial of the OX40 agonist ivuxolimab. The receptors come from an adult with an advanced solid tumor such as melanoma, head and neck, liver or kidney cancer. CDR3s include the opening cysteine and the closing phenylalanine or tryptophan. Each record gives: clone size, J gene, V gene, D gene, CDR3 protein, CDR3 DNA. A D gene is named only where the DNA matches it firmly. Clone size is given for some rows only: seen once, a few or many times, or a class if the clone is expanded.

>once|TRBJ2-7|TRBV9|-
CASSARVQSYEQYF
TGTGCCAGCAGCGCCCGGGTACAGTCCTACGAGCAGTACTTC
>-|TRBJ1-2|TRBV27|TRBD1
CASSPQGGANYGYTF
TGTGCCAGCAGTCCACAGGGGGGAGCTAACTATGGCTACACCTTC
>few|TRBJ1-5|TRBV6-1|-
CASLLDSYNQPQHF
TGTGCCAGCCTTTTGGACAGCTACAATCAGCCCCAGCATTTT
>once|TRBJ1-1|TRBV11-2|-
CASSPREGKLNTEAFF
TGTGCCAGCAGCCCGAGGGAGGGGAAATTGAACACTGAAGCTTTCTTT
>-|TRBJ2-4|TRBV4-1|-
CASSQEVLAKNIQYF
TGCGCCAGCAGCCAAGAGGTTCTAGCCAAAAACATTCAGTACTTC
>-|TRBJ1-2|TRBV30|-
CAWSASGGAYGYTF
TGTGCCTGGAGTGCTTCCGGGGGGGCCTATGGCTACACCTTC
>few|TRBJ2-7|TRBV7-9|TRBD1
CASSLLDRGQAEQYF
TGTGCCAGCAGCTTGCTGGACAGGGGGCAGGCCGAGCAGTACTTC
>-|TRBJ2-7|TRBV7-6|-
CASSLAGGLYYEQYF
TGTGCCAGCAGCTTAGCGGGGGGACTCTACTACGAGCAGTACTTC
>-|TRBJ2-7|TRBV2|TRBD1
CASSDQGANYEQYF
TGTGCCAGCAGTGATCAGGGGGCGAACTACGAGCAGTACTTC
>-|TRBJ1-5|TRBV10-2|-
CASRGGMGQPQHF
TGCGCCAGCAGAGGTGGGATGGGACAGCCCCAGCATTTT
>-|TRBJ1-2|TRBV29-1|-
CSVEPDGLHYGYTF
TGCAGCGTTGAACCGGACGGACTACACTATGGCTACACCTTC
>-|TRBJ1-4|TRBV5-1|TRBD1
CASSGTGLNEKLFF
TGCGCCAGCAGCGGGACAGGGCTTAATGAAAAACTGTTTTTT
>-|TRBJ2-3|TRBV4-2|-
CASSRGDTDTQYF
TGTGCCAGCAGCCGGGGTGACACAGATACGCAGTATTTT
>-|TRBJ2-7|TRBV18|-
CASSPNGYEQYF
TGTGCCAGCTCACCTAACGGCTACGAGCAGTACTTC
>once|TRBJ2-5|TRBV5-4|TRBD1
CASSVQWGQQETQYF
TGTGCCAGCAGCGTGCAGTGGGGACAGCAAGAGACCCAGTACTTC
>few|TRBJ2-3|TRBV13|TRBD2
CASSLRGGDTQYF
TGTGCCAGCAGCTTGAGGGGAGGGGATACGCAGTATTTT
>-|TRBJ2-7|TRBV6-5|TRBD1
CASSYAQGAYEQYF
TGTGCCAGCAGTTACGCTCAGGGGGCCTACGAGCAGTACTTC
>-|TRBJ2-4|TRBV5-6|-
CASSLVVDSSGGNIQYF
TGTGCCAGCAGCTTGGTTGTGGATTCGTCCGGCGGAAACATTCAGTACTTC
>-|TRBJ2-7|TRBV7-2|-
CASSLSFQGPGEQYF
TGTGCCAGCAGCTTGTCCTTTCAGGGCCCTGGCGAGCAGTACTTC
>-|TRBJ2-6|TRBV2|-
CASLVGANVLTF
TGTGCCAGCCTCGTTGGGGCCAACGTCCTAACTTTC
>once|TRBJ1-2|TRBV11-2|TRBD1
CASSPLTGPGGYTF
TGTGCCAGCAGCCCCCTGACAGGGCCGGGCGGCTACACCTTC
>-|TRBJ2-2|TRBV7-3|-
CASSLTLLEGELFF
TGTGCCAGCAGCTTAACCCTACTTGAAGGGGAGCTGTTTTTT
>-|TRBJ2-7|TRBV5-1|TRBD1
CASSIDRELHF
TGCGCCAGCAGCATTGACAGGGAGCTTCACTTC
>once|TRBJ1-6|TRBV7-3|-
CASSSHTDRNSPLHF
TGTGCCAGCAGCTCCCACACCGACAGGAATTCACCCCTCCACTTT
>-|TRBJ1-1|TRBV7-3|-
CASSSRAGRNTEAFF
TGTGCCAGCAGCTCCCGGGCAGGGCGGAACACTGAAGCTTTCTTT
>-|TRBJ2-3|TRBV7-3|TRBD2
CASSPSGGATDTQYF
TGTGCCAGCAGCCCTAGCGGGGGGGCCACAGATACGCAGTATTTT
>-|TRBJ1-4|TRBV30|TRBD1
CAWSVKGGQGGEKLFF
TGTGCCTGGAGTGTAAAGGGAGGACAGGGAGGCGAAAAACTGTTTTTT
>-|TRBJ2-2|TRBV7-9|TRBD1
CASSQPTGLGTGELFF
TGTGCCAGCAGTCAACCGACAGGGTTGGGCACCGGGGAGCTGTTTTTT
>once|TRBJ2-3|TRBV5-1|-
CASSSLTGDTQYF
TGCGCCAGCAGCTCCTTAACGGGAGATACGCAGTATTTT
>-|TRBJ1-5|TRBV5-1|-
CASSLGGGDQPQHF
TGCGCCAGCAGCTTGGGGGGAGGAGATCAGCCCCAGCATTTT
>-|TRBJ2-1|TRBV12-2|-
CASRWGNEQFF
TGTGCAAGTCGCTGGGGTAATGAGCAGTTCTTC
>-|TRBJ1-4|TRBV6-5|TRBD1
CASRNEGAVNEKLFF
TGTGCCAGCAGAAATGAGGGGGCGGTTAATGAAAAACTGTTTTTT
>-|TRBJ2-1|TRBV11-2|-
CASSTVGEGVRNEQFF
TGTGCCAGCAGCACCGTAGGGGAGGGGGTTCGCAATGAGCAGTTCTTC
>-|TRBJ2-1|TRBV27|-
CASTLRWGAYNEQFF
TGTGCCAGCACCTTAAGGTGGGGGGCCTACAATGAGCAGTTCTTC
>-|TRBJ2-7|TRBV5-4|-
CASSSQGEQYF
TGTGCCAGCAGTTCTCAGGGGGAGCAGTACTTC
>-|TRBJ2-1|TRBV5-4|TRBD2
CASSLAYRTSGGANSNEQFF
TGTGCCAGCAGCTTGGCCTACAGGACTAGCGGGGGGGCCAATTCCAATGAGCAGTTCTTC
>-|TRBJ2-7|TRBV5-4|TRBD1
CASSLTGTGTGKTYEQYF
TGTGCCAGCAGCTTAACCGGGACCGGGACAGGGAAGACCTACGAGCAGTACTTC
>-|TRBJ2-1|TRBV5-1|TRBD2
CASSSRWGGYNEQFF
TGCGCCAGCAGCTCAAGGTGGGGGGGCTACAATGAGCAGTTCTTC
>once|TRBJ2-5|TRBV28|TRBD1
CASSRTRTGRETQYF
TGTGCCAGCAGCCGAACTCGGACAGGGCGGGAGACCCAGTACTTC
>-|TRBJ2-7|TRBV5-5|TRBD1
CASTLLQGGHEQYF
TGTGCCAGCACTCTACTACAAGGGGGCCACGAGCAGTACTTC
>-|TRBJ2-7|TRBV6-5|TRBD1
CASSYSPQGAYEQYF
TGTGCCAGCAGTTACTCGCCCCAGGGGGCCTACGAGCAGTACTTC
>-|TRBJ1-2|TRBV19|TRBD1
CASSMTGEGYGYTF
TGTGCCAGTAGTATGACAGGGGAAGGCTATGGCTACACCTTC
>-|TRBJ2-2|TRBV7-7|-
CASSLGGDGGELFF
TGTGCCAGCAGCTTAGGGGGGGACGGGGGGGAGCTGTTTTTT
>-|TRBJ2-5|TRBV6-5|TRBD1
CASRNGLRGPETQYF
TGTGCCAGCAGGAACGGTCTCAGGGGGCCAGAGACCCAGTACTTC
>-|TRBJ1-4|TRBV11-2|-
CASSLEGVSEKLFF
TGTGCCAGCAGCTTAGAGGGAGTTAGCGAAAAACTGTTTTTT
>-|TRBJ1-3|TRBV18|-
CASSPPRRGRLNSGNTIYF
TGTGCCAGCTCACCACCGAGAAGGGGCAGGCTAAACTCTGGAAACACCATATATTTT
>-|TRBJ1-6|TRBV6-1|-
CASLPVSRDNSPLHF
TGTGCCAGCCTACCGGTCTCTCGGGATAATTCACCCCTCCACTTT
>-|TRBJ1-1|TRBV6-9|-
CASQSRTEAFF
TGTGCCAGCCAGAGTAGGACTGAAGCTTTCTTT
>-|TRBJ1-5|TRBV7-6|TRBD1
CASSQTGGNQPQHF
TGTGCCAGCAGCCAGACAGGGGGCAATCAGCCCCAGCATTTT
>-|TRBJ1-4|TRBV27|-
CASSTTWGEKLFF
TGTGCCAGCAGTACGACCTGGGGGGAAAAACTGTTTTTT
>-|TRBJ1-1|TRBV5-1|-
CASSFSGEGTEAFF
TGCGCCAGCAGCTTCTCTGGGGAGGGCACTGAAGCTTTCTTT
>once|TRBJ1-2|TRBV7-9|TRBD1
CASSPAAGGDAGYTF
TGTGCCAGCAGCCCAGCGGCAGGGGGCGATGCTGGCTACACCTTC
>-|TRBJ1-2|TRBV5-6|TRBD1
CASSLDRGHGYTF
TGTGCCAGCAGCTTGGACAGGGGCCATGGCTACACCTTC
>once|TRBJ2-3|TRBV19|TRBD2
CASTGGGHTDTQYF
TGTGCCAGCACTGGCGGGGGGCACACAGATACGCAGTATTTT
>-|TRBJ1-2|TRBV11-2|-
CASSLDRGGYTF
TGTGCCAGCAGCTTAGATAGGGGTGGCTACACCTTC
>-|TRBJ2-7|TRBV7-2|TRBD1
CASSPTRQGYEQYF
TGTGCCAGCAGCCCCACTAGACAGGGGTACGAGCAGTACTTC
>-|TRBJ2-3|TRBV7-2|-
CASRPGQNTDTQYF
TGTGCCAGCAGGCCGGGACAAAACACAGATACGCAGTATTTT
>-|TRBJ1-4|TRBV5-1|-
CASSLVGGLTNEKLFF
TGCGCCAGCAGCTTGGTCGGGGGGCTGACTAATGAAAAACTGTTTTTT